This record looks at one T cell receptor (beta chain) sequence and its context. The antigen remains unidentified. The read terminates 3 residues ahead of where the CDR3 ends, so the germline J gene completes it. The data stem from a study of T cells in women clearing cervical HPV infection. Study details: Controls gave blood once infection was undetectable; cases at lesion identification. Regarding the study as a whole: Each sample's T-cell count was unknown, possibly confounding richness.

The V end lost 0 bases, the J end lost 0 bases, and 6 bases lay between the germline ends. CDR3 length equals 16 residues. Looked up from germline, CDR1 is MNHEY and CDR2 is SVGEGT. The table came from immunoSEQ multiplex PCR; TCRdb's copy has only in-frame clones and leaves some out. The specimen's table records 35,000 to 45,000 clones. Each participant carried one incident cervical HPV16 infection only. The sample comprised blood buffy coat. This chain links TRBV6-2 or TRBV6-3 with TRBJ2-6; D remains ambiguous. This TCR was sampled from a woman aged 18 to 75 with a cervical HPV16 infection that either progressed to CIN3+ or cleared (not recorded which). The part of the CDR3 DNA that was read is TGTGCCAGCAGTTACTCGGCCCGCTCTGGGGCCAACGTC. It is translated as CASSYSARSGANV. The full CDR3 protein is CASSYSARSGANVLTF.